Following are 19 T cell receptor beta chains from one sample sequenced in a study of Graves' ophthalmopathy and Graves' hyperthyroidism. The TCR beta CDR3 regions underwent amplification from RNA transcripts. Second-round multiplex PCR came after first-round RT-PCR with HTBI primers. TCRdb analysed the multiplex PCR reads with MiXCR anew, one entry per CDR3 protein. The sample yields 210,000 or so distinct CDR3 sequences, under 30% seen once. The source material was peripheral blood. These receptors all come from a man aged 45 to 65 with Graves' ophthalmopathy.

This clonotype was counted a few times. The rearrangement joins TRBV6-1 to TRBJ2-5, with D unresolved. CDR1 and CDR2 (germline): MNHNS, SASEGT. The V and J ends lost 2 bases and 5 bases respectively, with 9 bases between them. This CDR3 has 13 residues. The CDR3 reads CASSEPTRETQYF. In DNA form, the CDR3 reads TGTGCCAGCAGTGAACCTACCAGGGAGACCCAGTACTTC.

The chain has TRBV12-3 or TRBV12-4 and TRBJ1-1; no firm D call. This CDR3 region has 12 residues. With 6 bases removed from V and 1 base from J, the gap between germline ends came to 6 bases. The CDR3 loop is CASRRRNTEAFF. The CDR3 DNA sequence: TGTGCCAGCAGACGTCGGAACACTGAAGCTTTCTTT.

This clonotype was found many times. The chain combines TRBV19 with TRBJ2-7; no clear D. The CDR3 sequence is 14 residues long. V dropped 3 bases and J dropped 4 bases, with 13 bases sitting between them. Germline assignment: CDR1 LNHDA and CDR2 SQIVND (reference sequence). CDR3 DNA: TGTGCCAGTAGTATGGCAGAGCTAAAATACGAGCAGTACTTC. Translating it yields CASSMAELKYEQYF.

This clonotype was counted ten times or more. V is TRBV7-2 and J is TRBJ2-7, with a possible D match to TRBD2 (5 bases). CDR1 is SGHTA, CDR2 FQGNSA, per germline. This CDR3 has 15 amino acids. V dropped 5 bases and J dropped 0 bases, with 14 bases sitting between them. Here the CDR3 DNA reads TGTGCCAGCAGCGTAGAGGCGGGCAGCTCCTACGAGCAGTACTTC. Protein: CASSVEAGSSYEQYF.

This clonotype was recorded a few times. The rearrangement uses TRBV24-1 and TRBJ1-2; unclear D gene. The CDR3 contains 13 residues. The V and J ends lost 3 bases and 8 bases respectively, with 12 bases between them. Germline V gene data show CDR1 as KGHDR and CDR2 as SFDVKD. CDR3 bases: TGTGCCACCAGTGATGTGGAGAGAGGAGGCTACACCTTC. Protein: CATSDVERGGYTF.

This clonotype was observed many times. The chain employs TRBV18 and TRBJ2-7; 7 bases line up with TRBD1. The CDR3 sequence is 15 residues long. After removal of 3 bases from V and 2 bases from J, the junction contained 7 bases not matched to a gene. Germline V gene sequence: CDR1 KGHSH, CDR2 LQKENI. CDR3 bases: TGTGCCAGCTCACCTCCAGGACAGGTTGCCTACGAGCAGTACTTC. Its translation: CASSPPGQVAYEQYF.

Many counts were recorded for this clonotype. The J gene is TRBJ2-7, the V gene TRBV6-1, with 10 bases matching TRBD2. V was clipped by 4 bases and J by 6 bases; unmatched bases: 3. Germline assignment: CDR1 MNHNS and CDR2 SASEGT. This CDR3 is 13 amino acids long. CDR3 DNA: TGTGCCAGCAGTGGAGCGGGAGGGCGCGAGCAGTACTTC. This encodes CASSGAGGREQYF.

The CDR3 DNA follows: TGTGCCAGCAGCTTCTCTCGGGCCGGGGGGCAGCCCCAGCATTTT. Its protein is CASSFSRAGGQPQHF. The rearrangement uses TRBV7-8 and TRBJ1-5, with D perhaps matching TRBD1 (5 bases). This CDR3 has 15 residues. Germline values: CDR1 SGHVS, CDR2 FQNEAQ. Trimming cost V 3 bases and J 7 bases, with 16 bases left between them.

Ten or more counts support this clonotype. This chain links TRBV27 with TRBJ2-7, with D possibly being TRBD1 (6 bases). This CDR3 has 15 residues. From germline, CDR1 is MNHEY and CDR2 SMNVEV (reference sequence). Trimming pared 3 bases from V and 2 bases from J, leaving 14 bases between. The CDR3 here is CASSFSGQGPYEQYF. The CDR3 nucleotides read TGTGCCAGCAGTTTCTCGGGGCAGGGGCCCTACGAGCAGTACTTC.

This sequence joins TRBV6-2 or TRBV6-3 and TRBJ2-7, with 7 bases matching TRBD2. The trim removed 2 bases at V and 0 bases at J, leaving 4 bases unmatched. The CDR3 totals 15 residues. CDR1 and CDR2 from the germline V gene are MNHEY and SVGEGT. The CDR3 reads CASSYTSAGSYEQYF. CDR3 nucleotide sequence: TGTGCCAGCAGTTACACTAGCGCAGGCTCCTACGAGCAGTACTTC.

This clonotype was seen many times. This rearrangement joins TRBV7-9 to TRBJ2-7; D might be TRBD2 (6 bases). Germline CDR1 and CDR2: SEHNR and FQNEAQ (reference sequence). V was pared by 10 bases and J by 3 bases, with 25 bases between. The CDR3 spans 16 residues. Here the CDR3 DNA reads TGTGCCACCTCCAGGTCCCCGGGAGTGGGAAACTACGAGCAGTACTTC. As protein: CATSRSPGVGNYEQYF. Based on the CDR3 plus reference TRBV7-9 and TRBJ2-7, the full variable domain is DTGVSQNPRHKITKRGQNVTFRCDPISEHNRLYWYRQTLGQGPEFLTYFQNEAQLEKSRLLSDRFSAERPKGSFSTLEIQRTEQGDSAMYLCATSRSPGVGNYEQYFGPGTRLTVT.

This clonotype was found many times. The chain uses TRBV4-1 and TRBJ2-7, with 8 bases lining up with TRBD1. The CDR3 contains 13 residues. J lost 6 bases, V lost 8 bases, and 9 bases had no gene match. Germline values: CDR1 MGHRA, CDR2 YSYEKL. Here the CDR3 reads CASGDRHSGEQYF. CDR3 bases: TGCGCCAGCGGGGACAGGCACAGCGGCGAGCAGTACTTC.

V is TRBV10-3 and J is TRBJ2-7, with TRBD1 identical over 7 bases. Trimming cost V 8 bases and J 9 bases; bases outside gene matches: 10. Germline CDR1 and CDR2: ENHRY and SYGVKD. This CDR3 is 12 amino acids long. This CDR3 is CAIGDSSWGQYF. DNA of the CDR3: TGTGCCATCGGGGACAGTTCTTGGGGGCAGTACTTC.

Ten or more counts support this clonotype. The chain employs TRBV11-2 and TRBJ1-1; D is possibly TRBD1 (5 bases). V was cut by 5 bases and J by 4 bases, with 8 bases left in between. The germline gives CDR1 SGHAT, CDR2 FQNNGV. This CDR3 has 12 amino acids. The CDR3 loop reads CASSRGGTEAFF. In DNA form, the CDR3 reads TGTGCCAGCAGCCGGGGGGGCACTGAAGCTTTCTTT.

The table lists this clonotype with many counts. This chain uses TRBV3-1 with TRBJ1-1; no firm D call. The V and J ends lost 4 bases and 5 bases respectively, with 14 bases between them. CDR3 length: 14 amino acids. Germline CDR1 and CDR2: LGHDT and YNNKEL (reference sequence). The CDR3 reads CASSPKWVETEAFF. CDR3 bases: TGTGCCAGCAGCCCCAAGTGGGTAGAGACTGAAGCTTTCTTT.

The table lists this clonotype with many counts. The rearrangement joins TRBV2 to TRBJ2-4; the match to TRBD2 covers 8 bases. With 10 bases clipped from V and 6 bases from J, the junction kept 14 bases outside the gene matches. Germline V gene sequence: CDR1 SNHLY, CDR2 FYNNEI. The CDR3 extends over 15 amino acids. The CDR3 sequence is CATTVSLREVNIQYF. CDR3 nucleotides: TGTGCCACCACAGTCAGTTTGCGGGAGGTAAACATTCAGTACTTC.

Ten or more counts support this clonotype. V is TRBV29-1 and J is TRBJ2-5; D gene unclear. From germline, CDR1 is SQVTM and CDR2 ANQGSEA. This CDR3 is 13 amino acids long. V lost 7 bases and J lost 7, with 19 bases in between. CDR3 DNA sequence: TGCAGCGCCGTGAGACTTGGAGAAGGGACCCAGTACTTC. It yields the protein CSAVRLGEGTQYF.

The sample holds many counts of this clonotype. The rearrangement uses TRBV5-1 and TRBJ1-2; no definite D call. The V gene lost 1 base and the J gene lost 6 bases, with 13 bases spanning the gap. This CDR3 spans 14 amino acids. Germline V gene data show CDR1 as SGHRS and CDR2 as YFSETQ. CDR3 protein: CASSLNARGHGYTF. The CDR3, as DNA: TGCGCCAGCAGCTTGAACGCCAGAGGGCATGGCTACACCTTC. Filled out from reference TRBV5-1 and TRBJ1-2, the complete variable domain reads KAGVTQTPRYLIKTRGQQVTLSCSPISGHRSVSWYQQTPGQGLQFLFEYFSETQRNKGNFPGRFSGRQFSNSRSEMNVSTLELGDSALYLCASSLNARGHGYTFGSGTRLTVV.

This clonotype was counted many times. The chain links TRBV6-1 to TRBJ1-2, with D maybe TRBD1 (5 bases). Germline V gives CDR1 MNHNS, CDR2 SASEGT. The V end lost 9 bases, the J end lost 4 bases, and 15 bases lay between the germline ends. CDR3 size: 13 residues. For the CDR3, the DNA is TGTGCCAGTCAGGGCCCCTACGGCTATGGCTACACCTTC. Protein product: CASQGPYGYGYTF.